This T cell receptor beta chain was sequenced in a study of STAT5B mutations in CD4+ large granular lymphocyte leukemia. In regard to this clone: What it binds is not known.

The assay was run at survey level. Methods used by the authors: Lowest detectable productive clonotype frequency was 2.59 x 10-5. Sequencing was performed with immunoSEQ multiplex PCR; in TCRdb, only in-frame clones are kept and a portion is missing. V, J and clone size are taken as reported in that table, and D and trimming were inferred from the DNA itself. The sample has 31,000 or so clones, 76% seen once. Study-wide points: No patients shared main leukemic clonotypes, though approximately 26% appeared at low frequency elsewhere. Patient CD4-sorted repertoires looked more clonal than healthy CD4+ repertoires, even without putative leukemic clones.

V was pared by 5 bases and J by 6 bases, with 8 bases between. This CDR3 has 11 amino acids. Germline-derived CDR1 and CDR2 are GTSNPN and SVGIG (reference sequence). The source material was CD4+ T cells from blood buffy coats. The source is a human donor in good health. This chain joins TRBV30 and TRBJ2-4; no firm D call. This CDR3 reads CAWEKGNIQYF. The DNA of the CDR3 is TGTGCCTGGGAGAAGGGAAACATTCAGTACTTC. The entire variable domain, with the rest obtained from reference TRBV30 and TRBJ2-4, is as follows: SQTIHQWPATLVQPVGSPLSLECTVEGTSNPNLYWYRQAAGRGLQLLFYSVGIGQISSEVPQNLSASRPQDRQFILSSKKLLLSDSGFYLCAWEKGNIQYFGAGTRLSVL.